The text below deals with one TCR beta chain. The target antigen is unknown. This sample was included in a study of shared clonotypes between healthy human individuals. Study summary: Researchers assigned three CD4 naive, three CD4 memory, two CD8 naive and one CD8 memory plate to each donor.

Broader study findings: Researchers sampled blood only, noting tissue repertoires likely differ. Clonotype sharing across a few donors was observed for about 4.8% of naive CD4 clonotypes.

Germline V gene sequence: CDR1 SGDLS, CDR2 YYNGEE. The CDR3 spans 15 residues. Trimming took 3 bases from V and 1 from J; bases not matched to a gene: 7. Naive CD8 cells comprised CD45RO-negative, CCR7-positively selected cells, excluding terminally differentiated effector memory CD45RA+ cells. Per the authors' pipeline: Junction-only immunoSEQ sequences carried no quality scores, so filtering differed. The table came from immunoSEQ multiplex PCR; TCRdb's copy has only in-frame clones and leaves some out. Clone size and V and J calls were adopted from that table, with D and trimming inferred from the DNA. The table lists some 2.1 million clones, 90% to 95% of them singletons.

Sequenced: naive CD8+ T cells from PBMCs. The sequence came from a man aged 18 to 30 in good health. Some clones in this sample may be carry-over from other donors' samples. The gene calls are TRBV9 and TRBJ2-7, with 7 bases lining up with TRBD2. The CDR3 reads CASSGGGLRSYEQYF. The CDR3 DNA follows: TGTGCCAGCAGCGGGGGAGGGTTGCGTTCCTACGAGCAGTACTTC. The complete variable domain, with remaining parts taken from reference TRBV9 and TRBJ2-7, reads DSGVTQTPKHLITATGQRVTLRCSPRSGDLSVYWYQQSLDQGLQFLIQYYNGEERAKGNILERFSAQQFPDLHSELNLSSLELGDSALYFCASSGGGLRSYEQYFGPGTRLTVT.